This is a list of T cell receptor beta chains from one sample in a study of T cell responses to AZD1222 COVID-19 vaccine. Measured with immunoSEQ multiplex PCR; TCRdb has only the in-frame clones, and not every one. The sample yields some 130,000 clones, 90% seen once. Here the sequenced sample was peripheral blood, taken on day 0 of AZD1222 vaccination. These receptors were taken from an adult in good health. Each CDR3 is given with its conserved first and last residue. The order of the fields is V gene, clone size, CDR3 length, J gene, CDR3 protein. A clone size is listed for some rows: how often the clone was seen (once, few, many), or a class if it is expanded.

TRBV27,-,15,TRBJ1-1,CASSLWAGMNTEAFF
TRBV19,-,15,TRBJ1-6,CASSPGALYNSPLHF
TRBV9,-,15,TRBJ2-7,CASSLGWDSIGEQYF
TRBV7-8,-,14,TRBJ1-2,CASSQGVTNYGYTF
TRBV19,-,12,TRBJ1-5,CASTEYNQPQHF
TRBV7-2,-,15,TRBJ2-7,CASSWGRTGPYEQYF
TRBV7-2,-,15,TRBJ1-1,CASSLNGGPNTEAFF
TRBV29-1,-,10,TRBJ2-1,CSVGDNEQFF
TRBV5-6,-,15,TRBJ2-1,CASSHGTSRYNEQFF
TRBV5-1,-,16,TRBJ2-3,CASSLVTVGSTDTQYF
TRBV5-6,-,13,TRBJ2-5,CASSLNIRETQYF
TRBV27,-,13,TRBJ2-7,CASSFLVGDEQYF
TRBV6-5,-,15,TRBJ2-7,CASSYKDRGEYEQYF
TRBV18,-,15,TRBJ1-4,CASSPTGLVAEKLFF
TRBV6-2/TRBV6-3,-,15,TRBJ2-6,CASSSLGTGANVLTF
TRBV28,-,16,TRBJ1-2,CASSPWTGGTNYGYTF
TRBV27,-,15,TRBJ2-7,CASSLSGVSSYEQYF
TRBV27,-,15,TRBJ1-6,CASSGGPSYNSPLHF
TRBV18,-,14,TRBJ1-1,CASSPGQGETEAFF
TRBV29-1,-,13,TRBJ1-1,CSVEGTGGTEAFF
TRBV28,-,14,TRBJ1-3,CASSLFQSGNTIYF
TRBV6-6,-,11,TRBJ1-3,CASSRGNTIYF
TRBV4-2,-,16,TRBJ1-3,CASNQEDGLSGNTIYF
TRBV6-2/TRBV6-3,-,14,TRBJ1-5,CASSSGESNQPQHF
TRBV24-1,-,13,TRBJ1-5,CATSDPGNQPQHF
TRBV9,-,14,TRBJ2-7,CASSSSGGIYEQYF
TRBV27,once,16,TRBJ2-5,CASSLYTPLQAETQYF
TRBV4-2,-,14,TRBJ1-4,CASSQGQGFEKLFF
TRBV11-2,-,17,TRBJ1-5,CASSWSDKIGGNQPQHF
TRBV19,once,13,TRBJ1-2,CASSREGPYGYTF
TRBV18,-,15,TRBJ1-1,CASSPFRGVDTEAFF
TRBV23-1,once,13,TRBJ1-5,CASRDPAYQPQHF
TRBV6-5,-,15,TRBJ1-2,CASSPIARQGYGYTF
TRBV13,-,15,TRBJ1-3,CASSLSREVGNTIYF
TRBV9,-,16,TRBJ2-2,CASSVASILNTGELFF
TRBV18,-,14,TRBJ1-6,CASSGDRSSSPLHF
TRBV2,-,15,TRBJ2-3,CASKGLAGGTDTQYF
TRBV4-2,-,15,TRBJ1-1,CASTPRMKANTEAFF
TRBV2,-,13,TRBJ2-1,CASSLDVPNEQFF
TRBV6-5,once,14,TRBJ2-3,CASSPSFLVDTQYF
TRBV27,once,13,TRBJ2-7,CASSRTGIYEQYF